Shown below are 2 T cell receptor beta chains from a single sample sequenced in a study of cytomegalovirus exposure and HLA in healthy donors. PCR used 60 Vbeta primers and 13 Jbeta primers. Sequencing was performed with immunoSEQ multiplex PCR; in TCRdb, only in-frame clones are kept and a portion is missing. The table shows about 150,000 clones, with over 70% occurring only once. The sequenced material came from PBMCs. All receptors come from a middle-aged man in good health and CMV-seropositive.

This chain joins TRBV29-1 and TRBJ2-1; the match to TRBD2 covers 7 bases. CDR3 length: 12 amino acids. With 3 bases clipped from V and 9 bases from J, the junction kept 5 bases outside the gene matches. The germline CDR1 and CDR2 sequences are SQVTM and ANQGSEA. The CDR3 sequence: CSVDAGVGEQFF. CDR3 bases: TGCAGCGTTGACGCGGGGGTTGGTGAGCAGTTCTTC.

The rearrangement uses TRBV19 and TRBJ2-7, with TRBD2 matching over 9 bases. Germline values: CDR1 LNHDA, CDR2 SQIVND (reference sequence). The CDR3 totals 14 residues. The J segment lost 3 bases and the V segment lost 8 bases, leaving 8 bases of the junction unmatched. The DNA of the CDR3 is TGTGCCAGTGGGGATCTAGCGGGGAGCTACGAGCAGTACTTC. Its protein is CASGDLAGSYEQYF. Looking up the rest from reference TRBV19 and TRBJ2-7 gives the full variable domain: DGGITQSPKYLFRKEGQNVTLSCEQNLNHDAMYWYRQDPGQGLRLIYYSQIVNDFQKGDIAEGYSVSREKKESFPLTVTSAQKNPTAFYLCASGDLAGSYEQYFGPGTRLTVT.